This TCR beta chain was documented in a study of blood T cells in healthy people across ages. A second PCR of 7 to 11 cycles used a sample-barcoded 5' primer and a J-beta primer mix. Each cDNA molecule was tagged by a template-switch adaptor with 12 random nucleotides. Each single sample gave us at least 2.5 million CDR3-containing paired-end reads. TCRdb reanalysed the 5' RACE reads using MiXCR and keeps one entry per CDR3 protein. In the table there are 650,000 to 1,000,000 distinct CDR3 sequences, 30% to 45% of which are singletons. Each donor had roughly 10 milliliters of peripheral blood drawn. Samples had at least 7 million PBMCs isolated from them. Trimming took off 0 bases at V and 1 base at J, with 10 bases between the two ends. The length of the CDR3 is 15 residues. Looked up from germline, CDR1 is MNHEY and CDR2 is SVGAGI. For this clonotype: A much more abundant neighbour one base away suggests this may be a read error.

The chain is built from TRBV6-5 and TRBJ2-7; weak D call: TRBD2 (5 bases). The receptor's source is a man between 18 and 35 years old in good health. The source material was blood. CDR3 sequence reads: CASSYSPLGSYEQYF. The CDR3 nucleotides read TGTGCCAGCAGTTACTCGCCACTAGGATCCTACGAGCAGTACTTC.